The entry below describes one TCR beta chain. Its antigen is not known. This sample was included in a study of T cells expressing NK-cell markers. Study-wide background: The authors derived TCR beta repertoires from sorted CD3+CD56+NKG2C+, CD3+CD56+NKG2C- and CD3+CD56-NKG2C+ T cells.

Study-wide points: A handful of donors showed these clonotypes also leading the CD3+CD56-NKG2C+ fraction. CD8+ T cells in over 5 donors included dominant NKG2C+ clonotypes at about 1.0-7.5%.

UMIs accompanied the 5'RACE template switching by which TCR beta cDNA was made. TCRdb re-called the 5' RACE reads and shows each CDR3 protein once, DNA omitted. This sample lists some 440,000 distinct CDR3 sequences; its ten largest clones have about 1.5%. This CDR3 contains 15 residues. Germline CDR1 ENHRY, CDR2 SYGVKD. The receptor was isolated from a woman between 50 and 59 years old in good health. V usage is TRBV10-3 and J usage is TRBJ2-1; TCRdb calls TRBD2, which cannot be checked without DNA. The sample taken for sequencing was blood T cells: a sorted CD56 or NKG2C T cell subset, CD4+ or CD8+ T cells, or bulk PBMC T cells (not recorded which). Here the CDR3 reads CAISEPRRGYNEQFF.